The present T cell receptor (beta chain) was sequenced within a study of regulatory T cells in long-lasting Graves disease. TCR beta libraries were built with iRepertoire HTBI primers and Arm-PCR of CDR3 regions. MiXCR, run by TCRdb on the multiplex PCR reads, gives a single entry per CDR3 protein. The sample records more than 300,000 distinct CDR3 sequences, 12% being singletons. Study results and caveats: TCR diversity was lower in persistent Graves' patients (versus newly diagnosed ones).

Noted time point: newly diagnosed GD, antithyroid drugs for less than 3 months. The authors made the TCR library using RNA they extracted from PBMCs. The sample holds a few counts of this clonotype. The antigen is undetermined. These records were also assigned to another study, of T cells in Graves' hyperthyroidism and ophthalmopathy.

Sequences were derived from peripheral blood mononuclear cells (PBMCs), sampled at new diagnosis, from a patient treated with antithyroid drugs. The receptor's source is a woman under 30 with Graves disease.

CDR3 residues: CATSSDGDEQYV. The CDR3 bases are TGTGCCACCAGCTCCGACGGCGACGAGCAGTACGTC. This sequence joins TRBV15 and TRBJ2-7; no clear D. The CDR3 sequence is 12 residues long. V lost 5 bases and J 5 bases, leaving 10 bases between the germline ends. CDR1 and CDR2 (germline): LNHNV, YYDKDF (reference sequence).